Listed below are T cell receptor beta chains from one sample, sequenced in a study of blood T cells in healthy people across ages. From the 5' RACE reads, TCRdb called clonotypes with MiXCR, one entry per CDR3 protein. The data hold fewer than 800,000 distinct CDR3 sequences, with approximately 31% observed a single time. Sequenced sample: blood. Receptors originate from a woman of 80 years or more in good health. CDR3s include the opening cysteine and the closing phenylalanine or tryptophan. The D gene is left open where the match is weak. The size entry is marked missing in some rows and otherwise reads once, few, many or a size class.

cdr3_aa,cdr3_nt,j_call,clone_size,d_call,v_call
CSVDRGLANYGYTF,TGCAGCGTCGACAGGGGACTAGCTAACTATGGCTACACCTTC,TRBJ1-2,many,TRBD1,TRBV29-1
CASRGQGPYEQYF,TGTGCCAGCAGAGGACAGGGTCCCTACGAGCAGTACTTC,TRBJ2-7,many,TRBD1,TRBV4-2
CASSQGWGNYGYTF,TGCGCCAGCAGCCAAGGGTGGGGTAACTATGGCTACACCTTC,TRBJ1-2,many,NA,TRBV4-3
CASSLADRGHGYTF,TGCGCCAGCAGCTTGGCCGACCGGGGGCATGGCTACACCTTC,TRBJ1-2,many,NA,TRBV5-1
CASSTEVLASGELFF,TGTGCCAGCAGCACCGAGGTACTAGCGAGTGGGGAGCTGTTTTTT,TRBJ2-2,NA,TRBD2,TRBV5-6
CASSLAALRTNEQYF,TGTGCCAGCAGCTTAGCAGCCCTCCGAACGAACGAGCAGTACTTC,TRBJ2-7,many,NA,TRBV7-2
CAWSKLAGGVSSYNEQLF,TGTGCCTGGAGTAAACTAGCGGGGGGAGTAAGCTCCTACAATGAGCAGTTATTC,TRBJ2-1,NA,TRBD2,TRBV30
CASSLTGPEGETQYF,TGCGCCAGCAGCTTGACAGGGCCGGAGGGGGAGACCCAGTACTTC,TRBJ2-5,many,NA,TRBV5-1
CASSQLSRGPYGYEQYF,TGTGCCAGCAGCCAATTATCCAGGGGGCCCTACGGCTACGAGCAGTACTTC,TRBJ2-7,many,TRBD1,TRBV3-1
CASSRGLAGRLTGELFF,TGTGCCAGCAGCCGCGGACTAGCGGGGCGGTTGACCGGGGAGCTGTTTTTT,TRBJ2-2,NA,TRBD2,TRBV12-3/TRBV12-4
CSARDRRGGSQETQYF,TGCAGTGCTAGAGATAGGAGGGGTGGATCCCAAGAGACCCAGTACTTC,TRBJ2-5,many,NA,TRBV20-1
CASSQDRGGAYEQYF,TGTGCCAGCAGCCAAGATCGGGGGGGAGCCTACGAGCAGTACTTC,TRBJ2-7,NA,TRBD2,TRBV14
CASSVGRLAGGHEQYF,TGTGCCAGCAGCGTAGGTCGCCTAGCGGGGGGCCACGAGCAGTACTTC,TRBJ2-7,many,TRBD2,TRBV9
CASSVGAVYNSPLHF,TGTGCCAGCAGCGTAGGGGCAGTTTATAATTCACCCCTCCACTTT,TRBJ1-6,NA,NA,TRBV9
CATSRPVTAGGDQYF,TGTGCCACCAGCAGACCCGTAACTGCGGGTGGTGACCAGTACTTC,TRBJ2-5,NA,NA,TRBV15
CASILRGGNEKLFF,TGTGCCAGCATCCTTAGGGGGGGAAATGAAAAACTGTTTTTT,TRBJ1-4,many,NA,TRBV12-3/TRBV12-4
CSASPDNYGYTF,TGCAGTGCTAGTCCAGACAACTATGGCTACACCTTC,TRBJ1-2,NA,NA,TRBV20-1
CASSPPSQSNTEAFF,TGTGCCAGCTCACCACCGAGCCAGTCGAACACTGAAGCTTTCTTT,TRBJ1-1,few,NA,TRBV18
CASSNGQGGYTF,TGTGCCAGCAGTAACGGGCAGGGAGGCTACACCTTC,TRBJ1-2,many,NA,TRBV2
CASSFRDLHVGVAYEQYF,TGTGCCAGCAGCTTTCGGGACCTCCACGTGGGGGTAGCTTACGAGCAGTACTTC,TRBJ2-7,many,NA,TRBV7-9
CASSFGTGDEKLFF,TGTGCCAGCAGTTTTGGGACAGGGGATGAAAAACTGTTTTTT,TRBJ1-4,few,TRBD1,TRBV28
CAWRGGRVNSPLHF,TGTGCCTGGAGGGGCGGCAGGGTAAATTCGCCCCTCCACTTT,TRBJ1-6,NA,NA,TRBV30
CATSDRTGETYNEQFF,TGTGCCACCAGTGATAGGACAGGGGAGACCTACAATGAGCAGTTCTTC,TRBJ2-1,many,TRBD1,TRBV24-1
CAWSLGQGGSPLHF,TGTGCCTGGAGTTTAGGGCAGGGAGGTTCACCCCTCCACTTT,TRBJ1-6,NA,NA,TRBV30
CSVQSRVPGANVLTF,TGCAGCGTCCAAAGTCGGGTTCCTGGGGCCAACGTCCTGACTTTC,TRBJ2-6,NA,NA,TRBV29-1
CRGRGSKNTEAFF,TGCCGCGGGAGGGGTAGTAAGAACACTGAAGCTTTCTTT,TRBJ1-1,few,NA,TRBV20-1
CASSSSTGHGELFF,TGTGCCAGCAGTTCGTCCACAGGGCACGGGGAGCTGTTTTTT,TRBJ2-2,few,NA,TRBV28
CASSLAAGTSAPGANVLTF,TGCGCCAGCAGCTTGGCCGCAGGGACCTCAGCTCCCGGGGCCAACGTCCTGACTTTC,TRBJ2-6,many,NA,TRBV5-1
CAISDSGTGRYEQYF,TGTGCCATCAGTGACTCCGGGACCGGGAGATACGAGCAGTACTTC,TRBJ2-7,many,NA,TRBV10-3
CASTPRFGTGDGYTF,TGCGCCAGCACTCCAAGATTCGGGACAGGGGATGGCTACACCTTC,TRBJ1-2,NA,TRBD1,TRBV4-1
CASSPQIASEAFF,TGTGCCAGCAGCCCTCAAATCGCCTCTGAAGCTTTCTTT,TRBJ1-1,NA,NA,TRBV12-3/TRBV12-4
CAIPKGPGRSEQFF,TGTGCCATACCGAAGGGGCCTGGGAGGAGTGAGCAGTTCTTC,TRBJ2-1,many,NA,TRBV7-9
CASSSGLAGLGETQYF,TGTGCCAGCAGTTCTGGACTAGCGGGGTTGGGAGAGACCCAGTACTTC,TRBJ2-5,many,TRBD2,TRBV6-2/TRBV6-3